This T cell receptor beta chain was profiled in a study of human T cells and chemical hapten exposure. Study conclusions and caveats: Expanded TCRs showed more large CDR3 clusters than pre-sensitization or healthy control sets.

CDR3 length equals 17 residues. Germline V lookup: CDR1 LGHNT, CDR2 FRNRAP. The ends lost 7 bases at V and 4 bases at J; junction bases unmatched: 15. Attachment of unique molecular identifiers to individual cDNA molecules was performed in the library. One entry per CDR3 protein, called by TCRdb with MiXCR from the RACE reads. The sample includes around 71,000 distinct CDR3 sequences, about 9.1% seen only once; the top ten take 3.3%. Regarding time point: patch test 1, 2 weeks after DPC sensitization. The treatment here: therapeutic diphenylcyclopropenone sensitization with weekly scalp DPC. This clonotype was counted between two and nine times. Its antigen is as yet unknown.

The V call is TRBV12-5, the J call TRBJ2-1; 8 bases map to TRBD2. The sequencing here drew on whole blood, taken in connection with sensitization to the hapten diphenylcyclopropenone (DPC). This sequence was found in a woman aged 35 to 49 with alopecia areata. Some clones in this sample may be carry-over from other donors' samples. The CDR3, as DNA: TGTGCTAGTGCCTTGGCCTTAGGACTAGCTAATTACAATGAGCAGTTCTTC. As protein: CASALALGLANYNEQFF. The full variable domain, its missing parts supplied by reference TRBV12-5 and TRBJ2-1, is DARVTQTPRHKVTEMGQEVTMRCQPILGHNTVFWYRQTMMQGLELLAYFRNRAPLDDSGMPKDRFSAEMPDATLATLKIQPSEPRDSAVYFCASALALGLANYNEQFFGPGTRLTVL.